One and the same sample provided the 30 T cell receptor beta chains below, sequenced in a study of vaccination effects on CD4 cells after COVID-19. Antigens for these TCRs are unknown. Method: immunoSEQ multiplex PCR; TCRdb's copy keeps in-frame clones and lacks some. The sample lists tens of thousands of clones, 70% to 80% occurring once. With the ViraFEST assay, the study expanded antigen-specific CD4+ T cells using viral peptide pools, then sequenced them. Following 10 days of culture, CD4+ T cells were isolated. Vaccinated recipients, who were negative for nucleocapsid antibodies, had no history of SARS-CoV-2 infection. The material was CD4+ T cells from PBMCs cultured with HCoV-NL63 spike peptides, obtained before COVID-19 vaccination. These TCRs come from a human donor who received a COVID-19 vaccine.

The chain combines TRBV7-8 with TRBJ2-3, with D possibly TRBD2 on 7 matching bases. The CDR3 loop spans 20 amino acids. Per the germline V gene, CDR1 is SGHVS and CDR2 is FQNEAQ. V lost 5 bases, J lost 0 bases, and 27 bases lay in between. DNA for the CDR3: TGTGCCAGCAGCCCGCGGGCCCTGAGGGGGGGACCAACTAGCACAGATACGCAGTATTTT. Protein sequence: CASSPRALRGGPTSTDTQYF.

This chain links TRBV6-5 with TRBJ1-6; D remains ambiguous. Trimming left V 5 bases short and J 7 bases short, with 6 bases between. CDR1 is MNHEY and CDR2 is SVGAGI in the germline V gene. This CDR3 has 12 residues. The CDR3 spells CASSIWNSPLHF. In DNA form, the CDR3 reads TGTGCCAGCAGTATCTGGAATTCACCCCTCCACTTT.

This clone was observed a handful of times. The genes are TRBV29-1 and TRBJ1-1; no definite D call. Germline CDR1 SQVTM, CDR2 ANQGSEA. The V end was cut by 4 bases, the J end by 12 bases, with 15 bases between. The CDR3 extends over 11 amino acids. The CDR3 region is CSVGWQASSFF. In nucleotides, the CDR3 is TGCAGCGTTGGATGGCAGGCTAGTTCTTTCTTT. The full variable domain, completed using reference TRBV29-1 and TRBJ1-1, is SAVISQKPSRDICQRGTSLTIQCQVDSQVTMMFWYRQQPGQSLTLIATANQGSEATYESGFVIDKFPISRPNLTFSTLTVSNMSPEDSSIYLCSVGWQASSFFGQGTRLTVV.

The chain links TRBV7-2 to TRBJ1-3, with 7 nucleotides matching TRBD1. The germline gives CDR1 SGHTA, CDR2 FQGNSA. The CDR3 has 17 amino acids. With 7 bases clipped from V and 0 bases from J, the junction kept 12 bases outside the gene matches. CDR3 DNA sequence: TGTGCCAGCACCCCTAGGGACAGATCCCTCTCTGGAAACACCATATATTTT. This encodes CASTPRDRSLSGNTIYF.

This sequence joins TRBV6-5 and TRBJ1-3; D unclear. Trimming left V 6 bases short and J 2 bases short, with 5 bases between. CDR3 size: 12 residues. Germline-derived CDR1 and CDR2 are MNHEY and SVGAGI. CDR3 sequence reads: CASRTAGNTIYF. CDR3 bases: TGTGCCAGCAGAACGGCTGGAAACACCATATATTTT.

This clone was picked up a small number of times. This rearrangement joins TRBV5-1 to TRBJ2-2, with 10 bases matching TRBD1. CDR1 and CDR2 from the germline V gene are SGHRS and YFSETQ. The CDR3 is made up of 15 amino acids. Trimming at V came to 4 bases and at J to 4 bases, leaving 4 bases not matched to a gene. CDR3 amino acids: CASSVDRGRTGELFF. CDR3 in DNA: TGCGCCAGCAGCGTAGACAGGGGGCGCACCGGGGAGCTGTTTTTT. The whole variable domain, filled in from reference TRBV5-1 and TRBJ2-2, reads KAGVTQTPRYLIKTRGQQVTLSCSPISGHRSVSWYQQTPGQGLQFLFEYFSETQRNKGNFPGRFSGRQFSNSRSEMNVSTLELGDSALYLCASSVDRGRTGELFFGEGSRLTVL.

In DNA form, the CDR3 reads TGTGCCAGCAGCTTAGATCGGTCCAACAATCAGCCCCAGCATTTT. It yields the protein CASSLDRSNNQPQHF. V usage is TRBV7-2 and J usage is TRBJ1-5, with D unclear. CDR1 and CDR2 (germline): SGHTA, FQGNSA. This CDR3 is built from 15 residues. V was cut by 1 base and J by 3 bases, with 10 bases left in between.

The chain has TRBV19 and TRBJ2-2; D call uncertain. The germline V gene encodes CDR1 LNHDA and CDR2 SQIVND (reference sequence). This CDR3 region has 12 residues. V was pared by 0 bases and J by 6 bases, with 2 bases between. The CDR3 DNA is TGTGCCAGTAGTATAGAGGCCGGGGAGCTGTTTTTT. This codes for CASSIEAGELFF.

V gene TRBV19 combines with J gene TRBJ2-7; D is unresolved. V lost 4 bases and J 9 bases, leaving 19 bases between the germline ends. There are 14 residues in the CDR3. Germline assignment: CDR1 LNHDA and CDR2 SQIVND (reference sequence). The CDR3 nucleotides read TGTGCCAGTAGTAGGGTCTGGACCGATCCAACGCAGTACGTC. It specifies CASSRVWTDPTQYV.

This chain joins TRBV7-9 and TRBJ1-1; TRBD1 might be the D (6 bases). Germline CDR1 SEHNR, CDR2 FQNEAQ (reference sequence). CDR3 length equals 15 residues. The V end lost 6 bases, the J end lost 1 base, and 15 bases lay between the germline ends. This CDR3 reads CASRLQGGSNTEAFF. In DNA, the CDR3 is TGTGCCAGCAGACTCCAAGGGGGATCGAACACTGAAGCTTTCTTT.

This sequence joins TRBV24-1 and TRBJ1-4; 7 positions agree with TRBD1. V shed 4 bases, J shed 8 bases, and the junction held 6 bases outside the gene matches. There are 14 residues in the CDR3. CDR1 is KGHDR, CDR2 SFDVKD, per germline. CDR3 loop: CATSDPDREEKLFF. The CDR3 bases are TGTGCCACCAGTGACCCCGACAGGGAGGAAAAACTGTTTTTT.

The CDR3 DNA sequence: TGTGCCACCAGCAGAGGATGGGGTAGGGGGCGAACTAATGAAAAACTGTTTTTT. Protein product: CATSRGWGRGRTNEKLFF. V and J are TRBV15 and TRBJ1-4; 7 bases match TRBD1. Germline trimming cut 1 base from V and 1 base from J; bases unmatched to any gene: 9. CDR3 length: 18 residues. Per the germline V gene, CDR1 is LNHNV and CDR2 is YYDKDF (reference sequence).

The rearrangement joins TRBV3-1 (or the pseudogene TRBV3-2) to TRBJ1-3, with 7 bases identical to TRBD1. V gave up 1 base and J gave up 7 bases; unmatched junction bases: 4. Germline loops: CDR1 LGHDT, CDR2 YNNKEL (reference sequence). This CDR3 contains 14 residues. This CDR3 reads CASSQVQGGNTIYF. Written as DNA, the CDR3 is TGTGCCAGCAGCCAAGTCCAGGGGGGGAACACCATATATTTT.

The genes are TRBV5-1 and TRBJ1-6, with TRBD1 as a possible D gene (5 bases). V was shortened by 3 bases and J by 9 bases, with 13 bases between the two germline ends. Germline loops: CDR1 SGHRS, CDR2 YFSETQ. CDR3 length equals 14 residues. CDR3: CASSSDTDGSPLHF. The CDR3 nucleotides are TGCGCCAGCAGCTCGGACACGGACGGTTCACCCCTCCACTTT.

The chain is built from TRBV19 and TRBJ1-1; D not resolved. Deletions cut 8 bases from V and 1 base from J, with 14 bases between. CDR1 LNHDA and CDR2 SQIVND come from the germline V gene (reference sequence). This CDR3 comprises 14 residues. The CDR3 sequence: CASGRSVTNTEAFF. The CDR3 nucleotides are TGTGCCAGTGGACGGTCGGTGACGAACACTGAAGCTTTCTTT.

This sequence joins TRBV5-1 and TRBJ2-6; 9 bases are shared with TRBD1. The CDR3 sequence is 16 residues long. The junction had 2 bases not matched to a gene; V was cut back by 0 bases and J by 4 bases. The germline gives CDR1 SGHRS, CDR2 YFSETQ. CDR3 in amino acids: CASSLDRGPGANVLTF. As DNA, the CDR3 is TGCGCCAGCAGCTTGGACAGGGGGCCCGGGGCCAACGTCCTGACTTTC.

J is TRBJ2-7 and V is TRBV20-1; possible D gene TRBD1, 6 bases. The CDR3 spans 12 residues. The germline gives CDR1 DFQATT, CDR2 SNEGSKA (reference sequence). V lost 3 bases, J lost 6 bases, and 12 bases lay in between. This CDR3 reads CSASTGYSEQYV. For the CDR3, the DNA is TGCAGTGCTAGTACAGGGTATAGCGAGCAGTACGTC.

The chain links TRBV6-5 to TRBJ2-3, with D uncertain. There are 13 residues in the CDR3. Trimming took 5 bases from V and 0 from J, leaving 6 bases between them. Germline-derived CDR1 and CDR2 are MNHEY and SVGAGI. CDR3 loop: CASSQYSTDTQYF. The CDR3 DNA is TGTGCCAGCAGTCAATATAGCACAGATACGCAGTATTTT.

The chain recombines TRBV5-1 with TRBJ1-1; maybe TRBD1 (6 bases). This CDR3 has 15 residues. Between the trimmed V and J ends, which lost 0 bases and 3 bases, there was a span of 12 bases. Germline assignment: CDR1 SGHRS and CDR2 YFSETQ. CDR3 in DNA: TGCGCCAGCAGCTTGGTGGCAGGGGACCACACTGAAGCTTTCTTT. It encodes CASSLVAGDHTEAFF.

The chain has TRBV6-2 or TRBV6-3 and TRBJ1-5, with 8 bases identical to TRBD1. The CDR3 sequence is 13 residues long. The V and J ends lost 5 bases and 6 bases, in that order; junction bases with no gene match: 3. Per the germline V gene, CDR1 is MNHEY and CDR2 is SVGEGT. The CDR3 sequence: CASSKTGVQPQHF. The CDR3 nucleotides read TGTGCCAGCAGTAAGACAGGGGTTCAGCCCCAGCATTTT.

The genes are TRBV21-1 and TRBJ2-7. TRBV21-1 is designated a pseudogene. The CDR3 loop spans 16 amino acids. This CDR3 is CASSKERVRGSYEQYV. The CDR3 DNA is TGTGCCAGCAGCAAAGAAAGGGTGAGGGGTTCCTACGAGCAGTACGTC.

This chain connects TRBV12-3 or TRBV12-4 to TRBJ1-1; D remains unclear. This CDR3 has 13 amino acids. Trimming stripped 6 bases from V and 1 base from J, with 9 bases between. The CDR3 DNA reads TGTGCCAGCAGACTATGGGAGAACACTGAAGCTTTCTTT. This gives the protein CASRLWENTEAFF.

The CDR3 coding sequence is TGTGCCAGCAGTTACTGGGCGGAAAACATTCAGTACTTC. This translates into CASSYWAENIQYF. J is TRBJ2-4 and V is TRBV6-6, with D uncertain. V gave up 1 base and J gave up 5 bases, with 6 bases separating them. Germline values: CDR1 MNHNY, CDR2 SVGAGI (reference sequence). This CDR3 has 13 amino acids.

This chain connects TRBV19 to TRBJ2-3, with D possibly being TRBD2 (6 bases). In germline, CDR1 is LNHDA, CDR2 SQIVND (reference sequence). The V end was cut by 2 bases, the J end by 4 bases, with 16 bases between. This CDR3 has 16 amino acids. CDR3 protein: CASSINRGRFSDTQYF. CDR3 nucleotides: TGTGCCAGTAGTATAAACCGGGGGAGATTCTCAGATACGCAGTATTTT.

V and J are TRBV7-9 and TRBJ2-3; tentatively, D is TRBD1 or TRBD2 (6 bases each). The germline V gene has CDR1 SEHNR and CDR2 FQNEAQ (reference sequence). Trimming shortened V by 2 bases and J by 1 base, and 13 bases separated the two germline ends. There are 16 residues in the CDR3. The CDR3 protein is CASSLSGGLGTDTQYF. The DNA of the CDR3 is TGTGCCAGCAGCTTAAGTGGGGGGCTCGGCACAGATACGCAGTATTTT.

This sequence joins TRBV5-1 and TRBJ2-7; no firm D call. The CDR3 runs 13 residues. Germline loops: CDR1 SGHRS, CDR2 YFSETQ. V was clipped by 0 bases and J by 4 bases, with 8 bases between them. CDR3 region: CASSLADGYEQYV. The CDR3 coding sequence is TGCGCCAGCAGCTTGGCCGACGGTTACGAGCAGTACGTC.

J is TRBJ2-7 and V is TRBV21-1; the DNA was not compared with TRBD2, the D call given in the table. TRBV21-1 is annotated as a pseudogene. This CDR3 has 14 amino acids. The CDR3 nucleotides are TGTGCCAGCAGCAAACCCCCTGCGGGGAACGAGCAGTACGTC. Protein: CASSKPPAGNEQYV.

The chain uses TRBV2 and TRBJ1-1; maybe TRBD1 (5 bases). The CDR3 totals 14 residues. CDR1 SNHLY and CDR2 FYNNEI come from the germline V gene. V lost 3 bases, J lost 6 bases, and 14 bases lay in between. The CDR3 bases are TGTGCCAGCAGTGAGGCGGGGGGGTGGGCTGAAGCTTTCTTT. The encoded protein is CASSEAGGWAEAFF. Complete variable domain (other parts from reference TRBV2 and TRBJ1-1): EPEVTQTPSHQVTQMGQEVILRCVPISNHLYFYWYRQILGQKVEFLVSFYNNEISEKSEIFDDQFSVERPDGSNFTLKIRSTKLEDSAMYFCASSEAGGWAEAFFGQGTRLTVV.

This clone was observed a single time. The V and J genes are TRBV12-3 or TRBV12-4 and TRBJ1-2; D is uncertain. V shed 1 base and J shed 7 bases, with 7 bases lying between them. There are 12 residues in the CDR3. The CDR3 sequence is CASSLGFSGYTF. Here the CDR3 DNA reads TGTGCCAGCAGTTTAGGGTTTTCTGGCTACACCTTC.

This clone was recorded once. The chain joins TRBV6-1 to TRBJ1-1; no definite D call. Germline CDR1 and CDR2: MNHNS and SASEGT. Trimming removed 3 bases from V and 11 bases from J, with 16 bases in between. The CDR3 extends over 13 amino acids. The CDR3 spells CASSDYKGHGAFF. The CDR3 DNA is TGTGCCAGCAGTGATTACAAGGGTCATGGGGCTTTCTTT.